This T cell receptor (beta chain) was sequenced during a study of blood T cell repertoires in COVID-19. Under the authors' procedure: The assay estimated nucleated cells by amplifying reference gene primers. The table came from immunoSEQ multiplex PCR; TCRdb's copy has only in-frame clones and leaves some out. V and J calls and clone size follow that table, whereas D and trimming were derived from the DNA. The data contain 200,000 to 300,000 clones, more than 75% of them seen just once; the ten biggest clones take up 3.3%. The CDR3 sequence is 11 residues long. Between the trimmed V and J ends, which lost 6 bases and 3 bases, there was a span of 5 bases. Germline CDR1 MNHEY, CDR2 SVGAGI. Ages ranged from about 18 to 89 years, with residence in about 23 US areas. Assignments of participants to cohorts depended upon their own reported clinical history.

The rearrangement uses TRBV6-5 and TRBJ1-1; D is undetermined. This clonotype was obtained from a woman aged 40-49 years with acute COVID-19. The sample taken for sequencing was PBMCs or T cells enriched from blood (not recorded which). The CDR3 DNA reads as TGTGCCAGCAGCTCGGACACTGAAGCTTTCTTT. Translated: CASSSDTEAFF.